This T cell receptor beta chain was sequenced during a study of shared clonotypes between healthy human individuals. As regards this clone: Additional DNA sequences in this sample encode the identical CDR3.

V gave up 0 bases and J gave up 2 bases, with 10 bases separating them. Germline values: CDR1 SGHTA, CDR2 FQGNSA. The length of the CDR3 is 15 residues. Once extracted for a subset, genomic DNA was divided evenly among several immunoSEQ plates. TCRdb's copy holds only in-frame clones and misses some; the assay was immunoSEQ multiplex PCR. Here the sample spans about 2,500,000 clones, around 94% being singletons. The rearrangement links TRBV7-2 to TRBJ1-1, with D hard to call. Sequences were obtained from naive CD4+ T cells sorted from blood. Documented subset: CD45RA+ positively selected. The sequence was obtained from a man aged 18-30 years in good health. CDR3 sequence: CASSLAGTQNTEAFF. CDR3 in DNA: TGTGCCAGCAGCTTAGCGGGAACACAAAACACTGAAGCTTTCTTT.